This T cell receptor (beta chain) was sequenced for a study of blood T cell repertoires in COVID-19. The wider study: The study drew acute and convalescent COVID-19 samples from the United States, Italy and Spain. Sample material is recorded as cDNA or gDNA derived from T cells, B-cell-depleted T cells, or PBMCs.

Original processing notes: Quantification of nucleated cells was approximated via reference gene primer amplification. TCRdb keeps only in-frame clones here, not all; method: immunoSEQ multiplex PCR. V, J and clone size are taken as reported in that table, and D and trimming were inferred from the DNA itself. Among more than 100,000 clones, approximately 89% were seen once, and the ten largest hold around 3.4%. There are 15 residues in the CDR3. CDR1 LNHDA and CDR2 SQIVND come from the germline V gene (reference sequence). V lost 5 bases and J 2 bases, leaving 14 bases between the germline ends. This sequence joins TRBV19 and TRBJ2-3; a possible D gene is TRBD2 (5 bases). The sequenced sample consisted of peripheral blood. The TCR originated in a woman aged 55-69 years with acute or convalescent COVID-19. CDR3 nucleotide sequence: TGTGCCAGTAGTTCGCTAGCCGTCGTCACAGATACGCAGTATTTT. Its translation is CASSSLAVVTDTQYF.